The T cell receptor (beta chain) under discussion was sequenced for a study of blood T cell repertoires in COVID-19. Participant ages covered about 18 to 89 years across 24 US areas. Participants' reported clinical history set cohort assignment. This CDR3 comprises 14 residues. V lost 6 bases, J lost 7 bases, and 9 bases stayed unmatched. CDR1 and CDR2 (germline): MNHEY, SMNVEV (reference sequence). In the original workflow: Scientists estimated how many nucleated cells there were by amplifying reference gene primers. This table comes from immunoSEQ multiplex PCR, and its TCRdb copy is limited to in-frame clones, with some not included. That table gives V, J and clone size, and the DNA gave D and trimming. This table has about 280,000 clones, nearly 90% appearing once.

This clonotype was obtained from a woman under 30 with acute COVID-19. Sequences were obtained from PBMCs or T cells enriched from blood (not recorded which). J is TRBJ1-2 and V is TRBV27; 9 nucleotides line up with TRBD1. The CDR3 nucleotides are TGTGCCAGCAGACCTAATACAGGGGGCGGTGGCTACACCTTC. The encoded protein is CASRPNTGGGGYTF.